Only a few counts were recorded for the clone carrying this T cell receptor beta chain. Its antigen is currently unknown. The sample is drawn from a study of CD8+CD57+ T cells in acquired aplastic anemia. Study overall: Sorting CD4+ and CD8+ cells gave DNA averaging about 3.1 ug.

It was patients with CD8+CD57+ cell expansion by flow cytometry who were chosen for sequencing. All participating patients were living with severe acquired aplastic anemia. TCR beta VDJ combinations and CDR3 sequences were profiled from genomic DNA. TCRdb processed the reads anew with MiXCR; each CDR3 protein has one entry. The sample records about 180,000 distinct CDR3 sequences, 55% to 65% being singletons. Regarding the study as a whole: About 30 CD8+ CDR3 sequences occurred in both the patients and the controls.

The source of this sequence is a human donor with aplastic anemia. Sequenced: sorted CD4+, CD8+, or CD8+CD57+ T cells (not recorded which) from PBMCs.

CDR3 DNA sequence: TGCAGTGCTAGAGAGAGAGAGCGGGATGAGCAGTTCTTC. It is translated as CSARERERDEQFF. The V call is TRBV20-1, the J call TRBJ2-1; the D gene is possibly TRBD2 (6 bases). Trimming took 0 bases from V and 8 from J, leaving 11 bases between them. Germline values: CDR1 DFQATT, CDR2 SNEGSKA (reference sequence). The CDR3 sequence is 13 residues long.